The present TCR beta chain was sequenced within a study of T cells in Graves' hyperthyroidism and ophthalmopathy. V lost 1 base and J lost 5, with 14 bases in between. This CDR3 has 15 amino acids. Germline lookup yields CDR1 SGHTA and CDR2 FQGNSA. Regions amplified from RNA transcripts were the TCR beta CDR3 regions. The HTBI primer set drove a first-round RT-PCR of the TCR CDR3. TCRdb re-analysed the multiplex PCR reads in MiXCR, keeping a single row per CDR3 protein. The table has around 620,000 distinct CDR3 sequences, 46% seen once. The chain employs TRBV7-2 and TRBJ2-5, with D maybe TRBD1 (7 bases). This receptor was taken from an adult woman with Graves' disease, either hyperthyroidism or ophthalmopathy (not recorded which). Sequences were obtained from peripheral blood or thyroid tissue (not recorded which). The CDR3 loop reads CASSLGQGGFETQYF. As DNA, the CDR3 is TGTGCCAGCAGCTTAGGGCAGGGGGGTTTCGAGACCCAGTACTTC.